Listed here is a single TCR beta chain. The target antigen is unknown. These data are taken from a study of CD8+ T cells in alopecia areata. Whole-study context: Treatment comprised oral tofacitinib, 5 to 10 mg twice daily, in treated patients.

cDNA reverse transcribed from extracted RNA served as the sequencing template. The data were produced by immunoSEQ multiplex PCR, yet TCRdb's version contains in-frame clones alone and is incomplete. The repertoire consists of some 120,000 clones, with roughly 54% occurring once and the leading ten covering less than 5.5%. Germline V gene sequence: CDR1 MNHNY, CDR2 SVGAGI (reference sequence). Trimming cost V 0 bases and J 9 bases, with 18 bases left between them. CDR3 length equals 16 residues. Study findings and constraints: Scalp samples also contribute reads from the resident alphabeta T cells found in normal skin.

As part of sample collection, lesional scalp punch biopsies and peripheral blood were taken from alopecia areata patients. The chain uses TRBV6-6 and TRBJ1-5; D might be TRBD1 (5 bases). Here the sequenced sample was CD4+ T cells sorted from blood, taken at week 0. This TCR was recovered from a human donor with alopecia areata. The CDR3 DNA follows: TGTGCCAGCAGTTACTCAGGGGCTCGGGGGGATTTGCCCCAGCATTTT. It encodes CASSYSGARGDLPQHF.